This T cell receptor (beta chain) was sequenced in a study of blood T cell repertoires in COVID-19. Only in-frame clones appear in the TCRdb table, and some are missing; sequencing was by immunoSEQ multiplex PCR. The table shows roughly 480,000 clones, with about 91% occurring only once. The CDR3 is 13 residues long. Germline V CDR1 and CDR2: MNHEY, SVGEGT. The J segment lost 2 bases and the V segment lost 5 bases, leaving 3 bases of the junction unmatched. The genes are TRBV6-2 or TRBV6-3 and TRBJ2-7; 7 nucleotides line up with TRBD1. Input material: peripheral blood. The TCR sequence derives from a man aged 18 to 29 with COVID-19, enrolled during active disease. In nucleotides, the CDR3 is TGTGCCAGCAGTGGGACAGAAGCCTACGAGCAGTACTTC. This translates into CASSGTEAYEQYF.